The rows below give T cell receptor beta chains drawn from one sample of a study of T cell clonotyping in hematopoietic cell transplantation. Some clones are missing from TCRdb's copy, which holds only in-frame ones; the method was immunoSEQ multiplex PCR. The sample lists tens of thousands of clones, about 95% occurring once. This material consisted of peripheral blood mononuclear cells, taken before stem cell transplant. Receptors were obtained from a woman aged 50 to 65 with acute myeloid leukemia. Some clones in this sample may be carry-over from other donors' samples. Each CDR3 is given with its conserved first and last residue. The order of the fields is V gene, D gene, clone size, J gene, CDR3 protein, CDR3 DNA. D genes are given only for firm matches. A row's size may be missing; if present it is once, few, many or a size class.

>TRBV29-1|-|once|TRBJ2-2
CSVESTAFTGELFF
TGCAGCGTTGAGTCGACAGCCTTCACCGGGGAGCTGTTTTTT
>TRBV2|-|-|TRBJ1-5
CASSGHFNQPQHF
TGTGCCAGCTCTGGGCACTTCAATCAGCCCCAGCATTTT
>TRBV30|TRBD2|-|TRBJ2-1
CAWTGTSGSGNEQFF
TGTGCCTGGACCGGGACTAGCGGGAGTGGAAATGAGCAGTTCTTC
>TRBV27|-|-|TRBJ1-4
CASSFLGAREKLFF
TGTGCCAGCAGTTTCTTGGGGGCACGGGAAAAACTGTTTTTT
>TRBV5-4|-|-|TRBJ2-7
CASSLIVFRQDPYEQYF
TGTGCCAGCAGCCTAATAGTGTTTAGACAGGACCCCTACGAGCAGTACTTC
>TRBV27|-|-|TRBJ1-4
CASRDGQSIEKLFF
TGTGCCAGCAGAGATGGACAGTCTATCGAAAAACTGTTTTTT
>TRBV2|-|-|TRBJ2-3
CASSDVAATDRTTDTQYF
TGTGCCAGCAGTGATGTCGCTGCGACAGACCGTACCACAGATACGCAGTATTTT
>TRBV30|TRBD1|-|TRBJ1-2
CAWSSDRGPRYTF
TGTGCCTGGAGTTCCGACAGGGGGCCTCGATACACCTTC
>TRBV19|-|-|TRBJ1-1
CASTDQDSLTEAFF
TGTGCCAGTACCGATCAGGACAGTTTAACTGAAGCTTTCTTT
>TRBV5-6|TRBD2|-|TRBJ2-5
CASIEGLAGVNQYF
TGTGCCAGCATCGAGGGACTAGCGGGGGTGAACCAGTACTTC
>TRBV10-1|-|-|TRBJ2-3
CASSAVVTADTQYF
TGCGCCAGCAGTGCCGTAGTGACGGCAGATACGCAGTATTTT
>TRBV10-3|-|-|TRBJ1-3
CAIRDGTLSGNTIYF
TGTGCCATCAGAGACGGGACACTCTCTGGAAACACCATATATTTT
>TRBV9|-|-|TRBJ1-2
CASSVGVRVGIYGYTF
TGTGCCAGCAGCGTAGGGGTACGAGTAGGGATCTATGGCTACACCTTC
>TRBV27|-|-|TRBJ2-1
CASSSRAGEQFF
TGTGCCAGCAGTTCTAGAGCCGGTGAGCAGTTCTTC
>TRBV6-6|TRBD1|few|TRBJ1-2
CASGGTGPLGGYTF
TGTGCCAGCGGGGGGACAGGTCCTCTGGGGGGCTACACCTTC
>TRBV6-5|-|-|TRBJ1-5
CASSSDRLFQPQHF
TGTGCCAGCAGTTCCGACAGGCTGTTTCAGCCCCAGCATTTT
>TRBV10-1|-|-|TRBJ2-3
CASSKTRGVTDTQYF
TGCGCCAGTTCTAAGACTAGAGGCGTGACAGATACGCAGTATTTT
>TRBV30|-|-|TRBJ2-1
CAWSVLSSYNEQFF
TGTGCCTGGAGTGTACTTAGCTCCTACAATGAGCAGTTCTTC
>TRBV19|-|once|TRBJ1-5
CASTGPRDNQPQHF
TGTGCCAGTACGGGACCTCGGGACAATCAGCCCCAGCATTTT